Shown below are 13 T cell receptor beta chains from a single sample sequenced in a study of T cells in Graves' hyperthyroidism and ophthalmopathy. Amplified regions were TCR beta CDR3 sequences from RNA transcripts. The study used the HTBI primer set for a first-round RT-PCR of the TCR CDR3. TCRdb independently ran MiXCR on the multiplex PCR reads; one entry per CDR3 protein. The sample includes 400,000 to 600,000 distinct CDR3 sequences, roughly 15% seen only once; the top ten take approximately 30%. Sequencing input: blood. These receptors originate from a woman in her twenties or thirties with Graves' ophthalmopathy.

Note on this clonotype: At one end the junction does not follow the germline gene, possibly because of a read error. V usage is TRBV11-2 and J usage is TRBJ2-3; 15 nucleotides match TRBD2. The CDR3 is made up of 16 amino acids. CDR1 is SGHAT and CDR2 is FQNNGV in the germline V gene. CDR3 bases: TGCGCCAGCAGCCAAGGACTAGCGGGAGGGCCCGATACGCAGTATTTT. It specifies CASSQGLAGGPDTQYF.

This sequence joins TRBV4-1 and TRBJ2-5; 8 bases match TRBD1. Unmatched junction bases numbered 7, after V lost 3 bases and J lost 1 base. Germline values: CDR1 MGHRA, CDR2 YSYEKL. CDR3 length equals 16 residues. The CDR3 bases are TGCGCCAGCAGCCAGGACCTAGGGACAGGCCAAGAGACCCAGTACTTC. As protein: CASSQDLGTGQETQYF.

This sequence joins TRBV28 and TRBJ2-4; TRBD2 aligns across 10 bases. The CDR3 spans 16 residues. The germline V gene encodes CDR1 MDHEN and CDR2 SYDVKM. Trimming took 8 bases from V and 1 from J; bases not matched to a gene: 8. CDR3 bases: TGTGCCAGCGGAGCTAGCGGGAGACGGGCCAAAAACATTCAGTACTTC. Residues: CASGASGRRAKNIQYF.

This clonotype has a count of ten or more. This sequence joins TRBV18 and TRBJ1-4; 8 bases line up with TRBD1. Looked up from germline, CDR1 is KGHSH and CDR2 is LQKENI. The CDR3 totals 14 residues. Trimming removed 6 bases from V and 6 bases from J; junction bases left unmatched: 6. Here the CDR3 DNA reads TGTGCCAGCTCGCGACAGGGGAAGTATGAAAAACTGTTTTTT. Translation gives CASSRQGKYEKLFF.

The rearrangement joins TRBV28 to TRBJ1-6, with TRBD1 matching 7 bases. Germline V gene lookup returns CDR1 MDHEN and CDR2 SYDVKM. The CDR3 length is 16 residues. V shed 5 bases and J 3 bases; nucleotides not matched to a gene: 7. CDR3 coding DNA: TGTGCCAGCAGTAAGACAGGGCAGATCTATAATTCACCCCTCCACTTT. Translating it yields CASSKTGQIYNSPLHF.

This clonotype was recorded at least ten times. The CDR3 coding sequence is TGTGCCAGCAGTTTAAGTATGGGTACCGGGGAGCTGTTTTTT. This encodes CASSLSMGTGELFF. The rearrangement uses TRBV27 and TRBJ2-2, with D unclear. This CDR3 contains 14 residues. V lost 2 bases and J 5 bases, leaving 9 bases between the germline ends. The V gene's germline CDR1 is MNHEY and CDR2 SMNVEV (reference sequence).

This clonotype was seen a handful of times. This chain connects TRBV20-1 to TRBJ2-1; 7 bases match TRBD2. Unmatched junction bases numbered 9, after V lost 0 bases and J lost 4 bases. The CDR3 has 16 amino acids. CDR1 DFQATT and CDR2 SNEGSKA come from the germline V gene (reference sequence). CDR3 residues: CSARDPSGSFYNEQFF. The CDR3 DNA reads as TGCAGTGCTAGAGACCCTAGCGGTTCGTTTTACAATGAGCAGTTCTTC.

There are many counts of this clonotype. This chain uses TRBV7-9 with TRBJ2-5; 10 bases are shared with TRBD1. Germline V gene lookup returns CDR1 SEHNR and CDR2 FQNEAQ (reference sequence). CDR3 size: 14 residues. V shed 4 bases, J shed 7 bases, and the junction held 6 bases outside the gene matches. As DNA, the CDR3 is TGTGCCAGCAGCTCTTCCCGGGACAGGGGGACCCAGTACTTC. This sequence encodes CASSSSRDRGTQYF.

Many counts were recorded for this clonotype. The V and J genes are TRBV3-1 and TRBJ2-1, with D perhaps TRBD1 (5 bases). Trimming took 4 bases from V and 9 from J, leaving 10 bases between them. This CDR3 has 12 residues. Per the germline V gene, CDR1 is LGHDT and CDR2 is YNNKEL (reference sequence). CDR3 sequence: CASSLRQIEQFF. The CDR3 bases are TGTGCCAGCAGCCTCCGACAGATTGAGCAGTTCTTC.

This chain joins TRBV4-3 and TRBJ2-2; D not resolved. The CDR3 extends over 14 amino acids. Trimming removed 3 bases at V and 4 bases at J, with 9 bases between. Per germline, CDR1 LGHNA and CDR2 YSLEER. CDR3 sequence: CASSHYQTTGELFF. The CDR3 nucleotides are TGCGCCAGCAGCCATTACCAGACCACCGGGGAGCTGTTTTTT.

This clonotype was seen just once. One end of the junction varies from germline; a read error may be responsible. The J gene is TRBJ1-2, the V gene TRBV4-1; D is ambiguous. CDR1 and CDR2 (germline): MGHRA, YSYEKL. The CDR3 loop spans 11 amino acids. CDR3 sequence (DNA): TGCGTCAGCAGCCAAGTTGGTGGCTACACCTTC. This codes for CVSSQVGGYTF.

This clonotype was seen only once. The chain uses TRBV5-4 and TRBJ2-6; unclear D gene. The V end lost 0 bases, the J end lost 3 bases, and 7 bases lay between the germline ends. Germline loops: CDR1 SGHNT, CDR2 YYREEE (reference sequence). The CDR3 covers 15 residues. The CDR3 is CASSLVGLGANVLTF. CDR3 coding DNA: TGTGCCAGCAGCTTGGTAGGGCTTGGGGCCAACGTCCTGACTTTC.

This clonotype was found many times. The rearrangement joins TRBV7-2 to TRBJ2-7, with TRBD2 matching 13 bases. The ends lost 3 bases at V and 5 bases at J; junction bases unmatched: 1. This CDR3 comprises 14 residues. In germline, CDR1 is SGHTA, CDR2 FQGNSA. Here the CDR3 DNA reads TGTGCCAGCAGCTTTGGACTAGCGGGAGACGAGCAGTACTTC. It translates to CASSFGLAGDEQYF.